The 21 T cell receptor beta chains below all came from one sample that was sequenced in a study of T cell responses to AZD1222 COVID-19 vaccine. Method: immunoSEQ multiplex PCR; TCRdb's copy keeps in-frame clones and lacks some. The sample lists some 140,000 clones; roughly nine tenths were seen once. Sequenced here: peripheral blood, sampled 28 days after the second AZD1222 dose. Receptor source: an adult who received the AZD1222 COVID-19 vaccine.

In its sample, this clone was seen once. V and J are TRBV3-1 (or the pseudogene TRBV3-2) and TRBJ1-5; D unclear. The length of the CDR3 is 13 residues. Germline V CDR1 and CDR2: LGHDT, YNNKEL (reference sequence). V lost 0 bases to trimming and J lost 4 bases, with 4 bases between them. The chain's CDR3 is CASSQDKNQPQHF. The DNA for the CDR3 is TGTGCCAGCAGCCAAGATAAAAATCAGCCCCAGCATTTT.

A word on this clone: The junction departs from the called germline gene at one end, perhaps through a read error. This chain connects TRBV5-5 to TRBJ1-1, with a weak D call TRBD1 (6 bases). The germline V gene has CDR1 SGHKS and CDR2 YYEKEE (reference sequence). This CDR3 is 14 amino acids long. The CDR3 loop reads CASSLGSGVAEAFF. CDR3 in DNA: TGTGCCAGCAGTTTGGGGTCAGGGGTGGCTGAAGCTTTCTTT.

J is TRBJ1-1 and V is TRBV30; a possible D gene is TRBD1 (6 bases). CDR1 and CDR2 (germline): GTSNPN, SVGIG (reference sequence). The V gene lost 4 bases and the J gene lost 0 bases, with 9 bases spanning the gap. This CDR3 spans 13 amino acids. The CDR3 sequence is CAWNGQMNTEAFF. CDR3 DNA sequence: TGTGCCTGGAATGGACAGATGAACACTGAAGCTTTCTTT.

This chain uses TRBV13 with TRBJ2-7; D not resolved. The CDR3 has 13 amino acids. Trimming pared 0 bases from V and 3 bases from J, leaving 6 bases between. Per germline, CDR1 PRHDT and CDR2 FYEKMQ (reference sequence). CDR3 residues: CASSLGGRYEQYF. CDR3 nucleotides: TGTGCCAGCAGCTTAGGGGGCCGCTACGAGCAGTACTTC.

The chain recombines TRBV5-1 with TRBJ1-4, with 9 bases identical to TRBD1. Germline V gene data show CDR1 as SGHRS and CDR2 as YFSETQ. After removal of 0 bases from V and 6 bases from J, the junction contained 0 bases not matched to a gene. This CDR3 is 14 amino acids long. The CDR3 bases are TGCGCCAGCAGCTTGGGGGACAGGGATGAAAAACTGTTTTTT. Translated: CASSLGDRDEKLFF.

Only one count was recorded for this clone. This chain's CDR3 is CASSGGDRGQDYTF. In DNA form, the CDR3 reads TGCGCCAGCAGCGGAGGGGACAGGGGGCAGGACTACACCTTC. V gene TRBV5-1 combines with J gene TRBJ1-2; 12 bases align to TRBD1. Germline trimming cut 4 bases from V and 10 bases from J; bases unmatched to any gene: 8. From germline, CDR1 is SGHRS and CDR2 YFSETQ. The CDR3 has 14 amino acids. Drawing the rest from reference TRBV5-1 and TRBJ1-2, the complete variable domain is KAGVTQTPRYLIKTRGQQVTLSCSPISGHRSVSWYQQTPGQGLQFLFEYFSETQRNKGNFPGRFSGRQFSNSRSEMNVSTLELGDSALYLCASSGGDRGQDYTFGSGTRLTVV.

The CDR3 nucleotides read TGCGCCAGCAGGGGGCGGGCCTCCTCGGGTGAAAAACTGTTTTTT. Translating it yields CASRGRASSGEKLFF. The chain recombines TRBV4-3 with TRBJ1-4, with TRBD1 as a possible D gene (5 bases). From germline, CDR1 is LGHNA and CDR2 YSLEER. Trimming took 6 bases from V and 7 from J, leaving 18 bases between them. The CDR3 covers 15 residues.

The genes are TRBV19 and TRBJ1-1, with no clear D. The CDR3 extends over 14 amino acids. Deletions cut 2 bases from V and 1 base from J, with 8 bases between. CDR1 LNHDA and CDR2 SQIVND come from the germline V gene (reference sequence). CDR3 protein: CASSIIGKNTEAFF. The CDR3 DNA is TGTGCCAGTAGTATAATAGGCAAGAACACTGAAGCTTTCTTT.

The rearrangement links TRBV3-1 (or the pseudogene TRBV3-2) to TRBJ2-1; 9 positions match TRBD1. Unmatched junction bases numbered 7, after V lost 4 bases and J lost 3 bases. This CDR3 comprises 16 residues. CDR1 is LGHDT, CDR2 YNNKEL, per germline (reference sequence). This chain's CDR3 is CASSPLPGQGYNEQFF. CDR3 in DNA: TGTGCCAGCAGCCCTCTACCGGGACAGGGCTACAATGAGCAGTTCTTC.

CDR3 in DNA: TGTGCCACCAGCAGAGCCCCAGCGGGGGTTTACAATGAGCAGTTCTTC. As protein: CATSRAPAGVYNEQFF. V and J are TRBV15 and TRBJ2-1, with 8 bases that match TRBD2. V dropped 1 base and J dropped 4; count of bases not matched to a gene: 6. Germline lookup yields CDR1 LNHNV and CDR2 YYDKDF (reference sequence). CDR3 length equals 16 residues.

The chain is built from TRBV30 and TRBJ2-3, with D uncertain. The germline CDR1 and CDR2 sequences are GTSNPN and SVGIG (reference sequence). This CDR3 has 13 residues. Trimming cost V 2 bases and J 1 base, with 7 bases left between them. This CDR3 is CAWSSTRTDTQYF. CDR3 in DNA: TGTGCCTGGAGTTCGACCCGCACAGATACGCAGTATTTT.

The chain combines TRBV19 with TRBJ1-5; D perhaps matches TRBD1 (6 bases). The germline CDR1 and CDR2 sequences are LNHDA and SQIVND (reference sequence). V was trimmed by 5 bases and J by 6 bases, leaving 14 bases between them. The CDR3 has 14 residues. Written as DNA, the CDR3 is TGTGCCAGTAGTGGGATACAGGGTCCTCAGCCCCAGCATTTT. Translated, it gives CASSGIQGPQPQHF.

The chain is built from TRBV19 and TRBJ2-3; 9 bases are shared with TRBD1. The germline CDR1 and CDR2 sequences are LNHDA and SQIVND (reference sequence). The CDR3 totals 13 residues. The J segment lost 5 bases and the V segment lost 6 bases, leaving 3 bases of the junction unmatched. The CDR3 region is CASSLDRGDTQYF. In DNA form, the CDR3 reads TGTGCCAGTAGCCTGGACAGGGGAGATACGCAGTATTTT.

A few counts support this clone. The chain combines TRBV4-3 with TRBJ1-2; no clear D gene. V was cut by 1 base and J by 6 bases, with 12 bases left in between. The CDR3 consists of 14 residues. Germline CDR1 and CDR2: LGHNA and YSLEER. CDR3 DNA: TGCGCCAGCAGCCAAGCACCCCCGGCGGATGGCTACACCTTC. Translating gives CASSQAPPADGYTF.

This clone was counted a single time. The J gene is TRBJ1-3, the V gene TRBV5-5, with 7 bases matching TRBD1. Trimming removed 4 bases from V and 4 bases from J; junction bases left unmatched: 11. Germline V gene lookup returns CDR1 SGHKS and CDR2 YYEKEE (reference sequence). The length of the CDR3 is 16 residues. The CDR3 here is CASSPFGTVGGNTIYF. CDR3 in DNA: TGTGCCAGCAGCCCATTTGGGACAGTAGGCGGAAACACCATATATTTT.

This chain joins TRBV29-1 and TRBJ1-4, with D maybe TRBD1 (5 bases). This CDR3 is built from 14 residues. V gave up 7 bases and J gave up 1 base, with 13 bases separating them. Germline CDR1 and CDR2: SQVTM and ANQGSEA. CDR3 loop: CSAARGLTNEKLFF. DNA for the CDR3: TGCAGCGCCGCGCGGGGGTTAACTAATGAAAAACTGTTTTTT.

The chain couples TRBV18 to TRBJ2-7; 9 bases match TRBD2. This CDR3 contains 15 residues. Trimming removed 3 bases from V and 6 bases from J; junction bases left unmatched: 9. Looked up from germline, CDR1 is KGHSH and CDR2 is LQKENI. The CDR3 loop is CASSPFVSGRGEQYF. The CDR3, as DNA: TGTGCCAGCTCACCCTTTGTTAGCGGGAGAGGCGAGCAGTACTTC.

The chain couples TRBV7-9 to TRBJ1-1, with a weak D call TRBD1 (6 bases). Trimming removed 4 bases at V and 2 bases at J, with 14 bases between. CDR3 size: 15 residues. From germline, CDR1 is SEHNR and CDR2 FQNEAQ (reference sequence). The CDR3 region has the DNA TGTGCCAGCAGCTCCCAGACAGGTAAAAACACTGAAGCTTTCTTT. Translation: CASSSQTGKNTEAFF.

The chain has TRBV30 and TRBJ2-3, with TRBD2 as a possible D gene (6 bases). This CDR3 is 12 amino acids long. The ends were cut back, 4 bases at V and 8 bases at J, with 13 bases in the middle. Germline V gene lookup returns CDR1 GTSNPN and CDR2 SVGIG (reference sequence). The CDR3 loop is CAWNGGLGTQYF. CDR3 bases: TGTGCCTGGAATGGGGGACTCGGTACGCAGTATTTT.

The chain links TRBV19 to TRBJ1-2; D is undetermined. Germline V gene sequence: CDR1 LNHDA, CDR2 SQIVND (reference sequence). The CDR3 sequence is 13 residues long. V was shortened by 3 bases and J by 7 bases, with 12 bases between the two germline ends. This chain's CDR3 is CASSMQVPLGYTF. The CDR3 bases are TGTGCCAGTAGTATGCAGGTACCCCTTGGCTACACCTTC.

The chain is built from TRBV4-3 and TRBJ1-1; 7 nucleotides line up with TRBD1. Germline-derived CDR1 and CDR2 are LGHNA and YSLEER. V gave up 0 bases and J gave up 2 bases; unmatched junction bases: 6. The CDR3 is 16 amino acids. The CDR3 DNA is TGCGCCAGCAGCCAAGAAGGCAGGGGGAGTAACACTGAAGCTTTCTTT. Translating it yields CASSQEGRGSNTEAFF.